The subject of this entry is one T cell receptor beta chain. The data were taken from a study of graft-versus-host responses after intestinal transplantation. Across the study: Each recipient received anti-thymocyte globulin induction, then tacrolimus and steroids for approximately 3 years.

Per germline, CDR1 MNHEY and CDR2 SMNVEV (reference sequence). The CDR3 covers 16 residues. Trimming cost V 6 bases and J 0 bases; bases outside gene matches: 7. Sequenced by immunoSEQ multiplex PCR; TCRdb stores in-frame clones only, minus some. The profile shows about 97,000 clones, more than 80% of them singletons. This specimen was PBMCs, taken roughly 410 days after intestinal transplant. This receptor was identified in a human patient who received an intestinal transplant, so some T cells may come from the graft donor. The J gene is TRBJ1-3, the V gene TRBV27; 8 bases are a match to TRBD1. CDR3: CASRGTGYNSGNTIYF. In DNA, the CDR3 is TGTGCCAGCAGGGGGACAGGATACAACTCTGGAAACACCATATATTTT.